These 30 T cell receptor beta chains came from one sample sequenced in a study of T cell repertoires in cytomegalovirus infection. From the reads, TCRdb called clonotypes with MiXCR, one entry per CDR3 protein. This sample has a few hundred thousand distinct CDR3 sequences, with approximately 15% found just once. The specimen was CD8+ T cells from PBMCs. Receptors originate from a human donor in good health (CMV status not recorded). Some clones in this sample may be carry-over from other donors' samples.

This clonotype has a count of ten or more. The chain couples TRBV24-1 to TRBJ1-5; 7 nucleotides align to TRBD1. Germline values: CDR1 KGHDR, CDR2 SFDVKD. The trim removed 7 bases at V and 6 bases at J, leaving 11 bases unmatched. This CDR3 spans 15 amino acids. CDR3 residues: CATSDRTGESQPQHF. The DNA of the CDR3 is TGTGCCACCAGCGACAGAACAGGGGAAAGTCAGCCCCAGCATTTT.

The chain links TRBV11-3 to TRBJ2-1; the D is unclear. Germline V gene lookup returns CDR1 SGHNT and CDR2 YENEEA. Trimming left V 4 bases short and J 7 bases short, with 17 bases between. The CDR3 is 15 amino acids. The chain's CDR3 is CASSSPFFNGNEQFF. In DNA, the CDR3 is TGTGCCAGCAGCTCCCCATTTTTCAATGGGAATGAGCAGTTCTTC.

This chain links TRBV29-1 with TRBJ1-1; D uncertain. CDR1 is SQVTM, CDR2 ANQGSEA, per germline. This CDR3 has 11 amino acids. V shed 7 bases and J shed 5 bases, with 11 bases lying between them. The CDR3 spells CSAPHGTEAFF. The CDR3 DNA is TGCAGCGCCCCGCATGGGACTGAAGCTTTCTTT.

In its sample, this clonotype was seen a few times. V usage is TRBV6-5 and J usage is TRBJ1-2, with a possible D match to TRBD1 (6 bases). Germline-derived CDR1 and CDR2 are MNHEY and SVGAGI. This CDR3 has 12 amino acids. V lost 4 bases to trimming and J lost 9 bases, with 12 bases between them. CDR3 region: CASSLVGASYTF. Here the CDR3 DNA reads TGTGCCAGCAGTTTGGTGGGGGCGAGCTACACCTTC.

The V and J genes are TRBV2 and TRBJ1-1; no definite D call. The germline V gene encodes CDR1 SNHLY and CDR2 FYNNEI. The V gene lost 7 bases and the J gene lost 1 base, with 10 bases spanning the gap. This CDR3 has 13 amino acids. The CDR3 region has the DNA TGTGCCAGCATCCCGGTCGGGAACACTGAAGCTTTCTTT. The encoded protein is CASIPVGNTEAFF.

This clonotype was seen many times. The genes are TRBV7-9 and TRBJ1-4; D remains unclear. The CDR3 totals 14 residues. CDR1 SEHNR and CDR2 FQNEAQ come from the germline V gene (reference sequence). The V end was cut by 1 base, the J end by 7 bases, with 10 bases between. CDR3 protein: CASSLVGKPEKLFF. CDR3 coding DNA: TGTGCCAGCAGCTTAGTCGGCAAACCTGAAAAACTGTTTTTT.

This clonotype came up many times. The chain links TRBV7-2 to TRBJ1-2; D gene uncertain. Germline loops: CDR1 SGHTA, CDR2 FQGNSA. V gave up 1 base and J gave up 4 bases, with 10 bases separating them. The length of the CDR3 is 14 residues. DNA of the CDR3: TGTGCCAGCAGCTTAGATAGGACCTTCTATGGCTACACCTTC. As protein: CASSLDRTFYGYTF.

This clonotype occurred many times. The V gene is TRBV7-8, the J gene TRBJ1-3; weak D call: TRBD1 (6 bases). The V gene lost 8 bases and the J gene lost 3 bases, with 14 bases spanning the gap. The CDR3 runs 14 residues. Looked up from germline, CDR1 is SGHVS and CDR2 is FQNEAQ. The CDR3 is CASRLLQGGNTIYF. The CDR3 DNA reads as TGTGCCAGCCGACTACTACAGGGTGGAAACACCATATATTTT.

This clonotype was seen at least ten times. This CDR3 reads CASTEAFF. CDR3 coding DNA: TGTGCCAGCACTGAAGCTTTCTTT. The chain has TRBV7-8 and TRBJ1-1; D gene ambiguous. V dropped 7 bases and J dropped 6 bases, with 0 bases sitting between them. The germline CDR1 and CDR2 sequences are SGHVS and FQNEAQ. The CDR3 has 8 residues.

This clonotype showed up just once. This may be a read error, as it is one base from a much larger clone. J is TRBJ2-3 and V is TRBV6-5; TRBD1 might be the D (6 bases). The CDR3 consists of 14 residues. Germline V CDR1 and CDR2: MNHEY, SVGAGI. The CDR3 DNA reads TGTGCCAGCAGTTACTCGACAGGAACGGATAAGCAGTATTTT. Its protein product is CASSYSTGTDKQYF.

This clonotype appeared a few times. This chain uses TRBV4-1 with TRBJ2-7, with 7 positions matching TRBD1. Trimming at V came to 3 bases and at J to 2 bases, leaving 7 bases not matched to a gene. The germline V gene has CDR1 MGHRA and CDR2 YSYEKL. CDR3 length: 15 amino acids. The CDR3 reads CASSHRQGNTYEQYF. In DNA, the CDR3 is TGCGCCAGCAGCCATAGACAGGGAAACACCTACGAGCAGTACTTC.

With respect to this clonotype: The junction and the germline gene differ at one end; a read error may be behind it. The gene calls are TRBV7-2 and TRBJ2-5, with D unresolved. The CDR3 totals 11 residues. Per germline, CDR1 SGHTA and CDR2 FQGNSA. The CDR3 nucleotides are TGTGCCAGCAGCTTTGACCGTACCCGGTACTTC. Residues: CASSFDRTRYF.

This clonotype was seen a handful of times. The chain uses TRBV6-2 or TRBV6-3 and TRBJ1-5; 8 bases map to TRBD1. CDR3 size: 15 residues. Unmatched junction bases numbered 5, after V lost 5 bases and J lost 2 bases. Germline V gene data show CDR1 as MNHEY and CDR2 as SVGEGT. CDR3 sequence reads: CASSPDRAGNQPQHF. The CDR3 DNA is TGTGCCAGCAGTCCGGACAGGGCGGGCAATCAGCCCCAGCATTTT.

Remarks on this clonotype: One base away lies a much larger clone, so this may be a sequencing read error. The chain has TRBV4-1 and TRBJ1-1; D is ambiguous. The CDR3 totals 14 residues. Germline V gene data show CDR1 as MGHRA and CDR2 as YSYEKL. Trimming took 0 bases from V and 1 from J, leaving 6 bases between them. CDR3: CASSQDPENTEAFF. In DNA form, the CDR3 reads TGCGCCAGCAGCCAAGATCCGGAGAACACTGAAGCTTTCTTT.

This clonotype was counted at least ten times. The gene calls are TRBV7-8 and TRBJ2-1; D might be TRBD2 (6 bases). The CDR3 runs to 13 residues. The V gene lost 8 bases and the J gene lost 7 bases, with 15 bases spanning the gap. The germline gives CDR1 SGHVS, CDR2 FQNEAQ. The CDR3, as DNA: TGTGCCAGCTCCGGGGGAAACTGGAATGAGCAGTTCTTC. Translating gives CASSGGNWNEQFF.

The gene calls are TRBV9 and TRBJ1-6, with 11 bases lining up with TRBD1. The V gene's germline CDR1 is SGDLS and CDR2 YYNGEE. Germline trimming cut 3 bases from V and 1 base from J; bases unmatched to any gene: 3. The CDR3 spans 17 residues. DNA for the CDR3: TGTGCCAGCAGCGGGACAGGGGGCGGGTCCTATAATTCACCCCTCCACTTT. Its translation is CASSGTGGGSYNSPLHF.

This clonotype has a handful of counts. The V and J genes are TRBV12-3 or TRBV12-4 and TRBJ2-5; 10 bases match TRBD2. There are 15 residues in the CDR3. V shed 6 bases, J shed 2 bases, and the junction held 6 bases outside the gene matches. The CDR3 DNA reads as TGTGCCAGCAGCCTAGCGGGGGTATCACAAGAGACCCAGTACTTC. Protein product: CASSLAGVSQETQYF.

This clonotype was seen a few times. This sequence joins TRBV5-4 and TRBJ2-1; D is ambiguous. The CDR3 covers 14 residues. Trimming removed 4 bases at V and 7 bases at J, with 15 bases between. Germline-derived CDR1 and CDR2 are SGHNT and YYREEE (reference sequence). The CDR3 DNA reads TGTGCCAGCAGCCCACCCGGGCTCGGTAATGAGCAGTTCTTC. Its protein is CASSPPGLGNEQFF.

The table lists this clonotype with many counts. This chain connects TRBV2 to TRBJ1-5; TRBD1 agrees at 8 bases. Germline V gene data show CDR1 as SNHLY and CDR2 as FYNNEI. Trimming at V came to 4 bases and at J to 0 bases, leaving 11 bases not matched to a gene. CDR3 length: 18 residues. CDR3 nucleotide sequence: TGTGCCAGCAGTGTACACTATATGACAGGGGATAGCAATCAGCCCCAGCATTTT. Translating it yields CASSVHYMTGDSNQPQHF.

This chain uses TRBV14 with TRBJ1-6; D might be TRBD1 (5 bases). V gave up 0 bases and J gave up 9 bases, with 12 bases separating them. The CDR3 consists of 15 residues. The germline CDR1 and CDR2 sequences are SGHDN and FVKESK. The CDR3 here is CASSQDLWGGSPLHF. The CDR3 coding sequence is TGTGCCAGCAGCCAAGACCTTTGGGGGGGTTCACCCCTCCACTTT.

This clonotype was seen only a few times. The rearrangement links TRBV6-2 or TRBV6-3 to TRBJ2-7; D not certain. The CDR3 extends over 13 amino acids. V dropped 6 bases and J dropped 2 bases, with 11 bases sitting between them. Germline CDR1 and CDR2: MNHEY and SVGEGT. The CDR3 DNA reads TGTGCCAGCAGCCCGTTGGGGACCTACGAGCAGTACTTC. Its protein product is CASSPLGTYEQYF.

This clonotype was seen only a few times. The J gene is TRBJ2-2, the V gene TRBV14; 9 bases fit TRBD2. There are 14 residues in the CDR3. The germline gives CDR1 SGHDN, CDR2 FVKESK. The V and J ends lost 4 bases and 7 bases, in that order; junction bases with no gene match: 4. The CDR3 sequence: CASSRLAGFGELFF. CDR3 nucleotide sequence: TGTGCCAGCAGCCGGCTAGCGGGGTTCGGGGAGCTGTTTTTT.

On this clonotype: The conserved closing phenylalanine or tryptophan is absent in this CDR3, likely reflecting a read error. The chain employs TRBV28 and TRBJ2-7, with a weak D call TRBD1 (6 bases). Trimming stripped 5 bases from V and 3 bases from J, with 17 bases between. The germline V gene has CDR1 MDHEN and CDR2 SYDVKM. CDR3 length: 15 amino acids. Here the CDR3 DNA reads TGTGCCAGCAGTGGGACATCCACCTACCTCTACGAGCAGTACTTA. It is translated as CASSGTSTYLYEQYL.

This clonotype has only a few counts. The V and J genes are TRBV13 and TRBJ2-7; D remains ambiguous. Per the germline V gene, CDR1 is PRHDT and CDR2 is FYEKMQ (reference sequence). The ends were cut back, 3 bases at V and 5 bases at J, with 14 bases in the middle. This CDR3 contains 14 residues. The CDR3 coding sequence is TGTGCCAGCAGCTTTTCCCGAATCAGCGACGAGCAGTACTTC. Amino acid sequence: CASSFSRISDEQYF.

This clonotype was detected ten times or more. The chain links TRBV20-1 to TRBJ2-7, with D possibly TRBD1 on 6 matching bases. This CDR3 comprises 15 residues. The V end was cut by 3 bases, the J end by 0 bases, with 15 bases between. Germline values: CDR1 DFQATT, CDR2 SNEGSKA (reference sequence). The CDR3 sequence is CSARATGDSSYEQYF. The CDR3 DNA follows: TGCAGTGCTAGGGCGACAGGAGACAGCTCCTACGAGCAGTACTTC.

The chain's CDR3 is CASSLQPVHEQFF. The CDR3 DNA sequence: TGTGCCAGCAGCTTGCAGCCGGTACATGAGCAGTTCTTC. This rearrangement joins TRBV5-6 to TRBJ2-1; no definite D call. CDR1 is SGHDT and CDR2 is YYEEEE in the germline V gene. Trimming stripped 1 base from V and 8 bases from J, with 10 bases between. The CDR3 has 13 residues.

The CDR3 sequence is CATGVNTGELFF. CDR3 in DNA: TGTGCCACCGGGGTTAACACCGGGGAGCTGTTTTTT. This chain links TRBV19 with TRBJ2-2, with a possible D match to TRBD2 (5 bases). V dropped 10 bases and J dropped 2 bases, with 8 bases sitting between them. This CDR3 comprises 12 residues. From germline, CDR1 is LNHDA and CDR2 SQIVND (reference sequence).

The chain couples TRBV20-1 to TRBJ1-2; no firm D call. CDR3 size: 8 residues. Germline V CDR1 and CDR2: DFQATT, SNEGSKA (reference sequence). Between the trimmed V and J ends, which lost 6 bases and 7 bases, there was a span of 3 bases. CDR3 sequence: CSASGYTF. In nucleotides, the CDR3 is TGCAGTGCGAGTGGCTACACCTTC.

This clonotype was observed at least ten times. The chain links TRBV6-5 to TRBJ1-3, with D perhaps TRBD1 (6 bases). Trimming took off 4 bases at V and 2 bases at J, with 9 bases between the two ends. This CDR3 is 14 amino acids long. Germline-derived CDR1 and CDR2 are MNHEY and SVGAGI. The DNA for the CDR3 is TGTGCCAGCAGTTCACAGGGAACTGGAAACACCATATATTTT. Residues: CASSSQGTGNTIYF.

The genes are TRBV7-9 and TRBJ1-2; no clear D gene. The CDR3 is made up of 15 amino acids. Germline CDR1 reads SEHNR; CDR2 reads FQNEAQ (reference sequence). Trimming cost V 4 bases and J 2 bases, with 14 bases left between them. The CDR3 DNA sequence: TGTGCCAGCAGCTACCCCGGGAGTGACAACTATGGCTACACCTTC. Its protein product is CASSYPGSDNYGYTF.